Following are 19 T cell receptor beta chains from one sample sequenced in a study of blood T cell repertoires in COVID-19. The method was immunoSEQ multiplex PCR; TCRdb's version includes in-frame clones alone and lacks a portion of them. The table has around 140,000 clones, 82% seen once. The specimen sequenced was peripheral blood. These receptors originate from a human donor with acute or convalescent COVID-19. The donor label of this sample is uncertain.

The rearrangement joins TRBV5-5 to TRBJ1-3; TRBD1 might be the D (6 bases). The ends were cut back, 5 bases at V and 5 bases at J, with 23 bases in the middle. This CDR3 has 17 amino acids. Germline V gene lookup returns CDR1 SGHKS and CDR2 YYEKEE (reference sequence). CDR3 coding DNA: TGTGCCAGCAGTCGCACTCCACAGGGAACGGAACGAAACACCATATATTTT. It codes for CASSRTPQGTERNTIYF.

A single count supports this clone. The J gene is TRBJ1-4, the V gene TRBV7-9; 7 bases are shared with TRBD1. Germline V lookup: CDR1 SEHNR, CDR2 FQNEAQ (reference sequence). The CDR3 is 14 amino acids. The V gene end was trimmed by 3 bases and the J gene end by 7 bases; junction bases not matched to a gene: 5. The CDR3 protein is CASSFRQGSEKLFF. The CDR3 region has the DNA TGTGCCAGCAGCTTCAGACAGGGAAGTGAAAAACTGTTTTTT.

This sequence joins TRBV14 and TRBJ1-1; a possible D gene is TRBD1 (6 bases). Germline V lookup: CDR1 SGHDN, CDR2 FVKESK. This CDR3 comprises 12 residues. Trimming stripped 0 bases from V and 10 bases from J, with 9 bases between. CDR3 region: CASSQDRGAAFF. CDR3 DNA sequence: TGTGCCAGCAGCCAAGATCGGGGGGCAGCTTTCTTT.

The V call is TRBV9, the J call TRBJ2-1, with TRBD1 as a possible D gene (5 bases). The CDR3 is 13 amino acids. CDR1 and CDR2 from the germline V gene are SGDLS and YYNGEE. The V end was cut by 6 bases, the J end by 7 bases, with 14 bases between. The CDR3 DNA reads TGTGCCAGCACCAGTGCTCCAGGGAATGAGCAGTTCTTC. This sequence encodes CASTSAPGNEQFF.

The V call is TRBV7-9, the J call TRBJ1-3, with a weak D call TRBD1 (6 bases). The CDR3 is 12 residues long. In germline, CDR1 is SEHNR, CDR2 FQNEAQ (reference sequence). Trimming shortened V by 4 bases and J by 7 bases, and 8 bases separated the two germline ends. CDR3 DNA: TGTGCCAGCAGCTCAGGGGTCAACACCATATATTTT. Protein sequence: CASSSGVNTIYF.

V and J are TRBV6-2 or TRBV6-3 and TRBJ1-1; 7 bases are shared with TRBD1. This CDR3 has 14 amino acids. V dropped 6 bases and J dropped 4; count of bases not matched to a gene: 8. Per the germline V gene, CDR1 is MNHEY and CDR2 is SVGEGT. The CDR3 sequence is CASSPRGPVTEAFF. The CDR3 DNA sequence: TGTGCCAGCAGCCCGAGGGGGCCGGTCACTGAAGCTTTCTTT.

The chain carries TRBV6-1 and TRBJ2-7, with 10 bases matching TRBD1. V lost 1 base to trimming and J lost 3 bases; unmatched junction nucleotides: 0. In germline, CDR1 is MNHNS, CDR2 SASEGT. The CDR3 covers 14 residues. Here the CDR3 reads CASSEGTGGYEQYF. The CDR3 DNA follows: TGTGCCAGCAGTGAAGGGACAGGGGGCTACGAGCAGTACTTC.

CDR3 sequence: CASSAYRGDREKLFF. The CDR3 coding sequence is TGTGCCAGCAGTGCCTACAGGGGCGATCGGGAAAAACTGTTTTTT. The chain uses TRBV2 and TRBJ1-4, with 7 bases identical to TRBD1. The CDR3 is 15 amino acids. J was trimmed by 8 bases and V by 4 bases; bases with no gene match: 10. Per germline, CDR1 SNHLY and CDR2 FYNNEI.

This chain joins TRBV6-5 and TRBJ2-1; 9 bases align to TRBD1. This CDR3 region has 13 residues. Germline-derived CDR1 and CDR2 are MNHEY and SVGAGI. Trimming took 5 bases from V and 15 from J; bases not matched to a gene: 11. This chain's CDR3 is CASSPLTGGMPFF. DNA for the CDR3: TGTGCCAGCAGTCCACTAACAGGGGGCATGCCGTTCTTC.

The chain employs TRBV2 and TRBJ1-4, with a possible D match to TRBD1 (6 bases). The V end lost 10 bases, the J end lost 4 bases, and 13 bases lay between the germline ends. CDR1 SNHLY and CDR2 FYNNEI come from the germline V gene. The CDR3 runs to 13 residues. CDR3 coding DNA: TGTGCCACCAAAGGGGACAATAATGAAAAACTGTTTTTT. Translation gives CATKGDNNEKLFF.

The chain uses TRBV7-9 and TRBJ2-2, with 8 nucleotides matching TRBD2. CDR1 SEHNR and CDR2 FQNEAQ come from the germline V gene (reference sequence). V was clipped by 5 bases and J by 1 base; unmatched bases: 6. The CDR3 totals 16 residues. CDR3: CASSPREGKNTGELFF. Written as DNA, the CDR3 is TGTGCCAGCAGCCCCCGGGAGGGAAAGAACACCGGGGAGCTGTTTTTT. Full variable domain (remainder filled in from reference TRBV7-9 and TRBJ2-2): DTGVSQNPRHKITKRGQNVTFRCDPISEHNRLYWYRQTLGQGPEFLTYFQNEAQLEKSRLLSDRFSAERPKGSFSTLEIQRTEQGDSAMYLCASSPREGKNTGELFFGEGSRLTVL.

This clone was recorded once. CDR3 in amino acids: CASSLVRGLNTEAFF. In DNA form, the CDR3 reads TGTGCCAGCAGCTTAGTTCGGGGGTTGAACACTGAAGCTTTCTTT. The chain couples TRBV7-9 to TRBJ1-1; TRBD1 might be the D (5 bases). Per germline, CDR1 SEHNR and CDR2 FQNEAQ (reference sequence). CDR3 size: 15 residues. The V and J ends lost 1 base and 0 bases respectively, with 9 bases between them.

The genes are TRBV6-2 or TRBV6-3 and TRBJ2-1, with D hard to call. The V end lost 0 bases, the J end lost 0 bases, and 9 bases lay between the germline ends. The CDR3 sequence is 16 residues long. Germline V lookup: CDR1 MNHEY, CDR2 SVGEGT. The CDR3 protein is CASSYSVPSSYNEQFF. Written as DNA, the CDR3 is TGTGCCAGCAGTTACTCGGTTCCGAGCTCCTACAATGAGCAGTTCTTC.

The CDR3 DNA sequence: TGTGCCGTTTGGGACAGGGGTGGCACCGGGGAGCTGTTTTTT. Translating it yields CAVWDRGGTGELFF. This sequence joins TRBV6-5 and TRBJ2-2, with 10 nucleotides matching TRBD1. The CDR3 is 14 residues long. The germline CDR1 and CDR2 sequences are MNHEY and SVGAGI. V dropped 11 bases and J dropped 4; count of bases not matched to a gene: 7.

This chain uses TRBV7-9 with TRBJ1-2; D possibly corresponds to TRBD1 (5 bases). V was shortened by 6 bases and J by 4 bases, with 12 bases between the two germline ends. Germline V lookup: CDR1 SEHNR, CDR2 FQNEAQ (reference sequence). This CDR3 comprises 13 residues. The CDR3 region is CASRPTGPYGYTF. CDR3 nucleotides: TGTGCCAGCAGGCCAACAGGTCCCTATGGCTACACCTTC.

The V call is TRBV29-1, the J call TRBJ2-2, with 9 bases identical to TRBD1. The ends lost 5 bases at V and 1 base at J; junction bases unmatched: 2. Germline V gene sequence: CDR1 SQVTM, CDR2 ANQGSEA. This CDR3 has 14 amino acids. Written as DNA, the CDR3 is TGCAGCGTTAAGGGACAGGGGAACACCGGGGAGCTGTTTTTT. It codes for CSVKGQGNTGELFF.

In this sample, this clone turned up once. The V call is TRBV5-4, the J call TRBJ2-7, with a tentative D call TRBD1 (6 bases). Trimming left V 4 bases short and J 3 bases short, with 20 bases between. The CDR3 has 16 residues. Germline V gene sequence: CDR1 SGHNT, CDR2 YYREEE (reference sequence). The CDR3 nucleotides are TGTGCCAGCAGCCCCAACAGGGCCAGGGGCCTCTACGAGCAGTACTTC. It translates to CASSPNRARGLYEQYF.

The chain's CDR3 is CASSQRGSFFSPLHF. Written as DNA, the CDR3 is TGTGCCAGTAGTCAACGGGGGTCGTTCTTTTCACCCCTCCACTTT. The chain employs TRBV19 and TRBJ1-6; weak D call: TRBD1 (5 bases). The ends were cut back, 5 bases at V and 9 bases at J, with 17 bases in the middle. The V gene's germline CDR1 is LNHDA and CDR2 SQIVND (reference sequence). CDR3 length: 15 residues.

This rearrangement joins TRBV7-9 to TRBJ1-1; the D is unclear. CDR3 length: 14 amino acids. Trimming took 1 base from V and 1 from J, leaving 7 bases between them. Germline CDR1 and CDR2: SEHNR and FQNEAQ (reference sequence). The CDR3 is CASSLGRGNTEAFF. The CDR3 coding sequence is TGTGCCAGCAGCTTAGGACGGGGGAACACTGAAGCTTTCTTT.